This passage covers 14 T cell receptor beta chains from one sample sequenced in a study of CD8 T cells in ankylosing spondylitis. TCRdb reprocessed the 5' RACE reads via MiXCR and lists one record per CDR3 protein. Of a few hundred thousand distinct CDR3 sequences in the sample, 15% to 20% were seen once. The sample taken for sequencing was blood, either unsorted or a sorted T cell fraction (not recorded which). The receptors originated from a male donor with ankylosing spondylitis or in good health (not recorded which).

This clonotype was counted a few times. The chain joins TRBV20-1 to TRBJ2-3; 9 nucleotides line up with TRBD2. V gave up 3 bases and J gave up 3 bases; unmatched junction bases: 4. From germline, CDR1 is DFQATT and CDR2 SNEGSKA (reference sequence). The CDR3 runs 14 residues. The CDR3 protein is CSASAGGPTDTQYF. Here the CDR3 DNA reads TGCAGTGCTAGTGCGGGAGGGCCGACAGATACGCAGTATTTT.

This chain connects TRBV20-1 to TRBJ2-3; D remains ambiguous. There are 12 residues in the CDR3. V was cut by 1 base and J by 4 bases, with 6 bases left in between. CDR1 is DFQATT, CDR2 SNEGSKA, per germline (reference sequence). CDR3 loop: CSARGWPDTQYF. In DNA, the CDR3 is TGCAGTGCTAGAGGGTGGCCAGATACGCAGTATTTT.

V gene TRBV12-3 or TRBV12-4 combines with J gene TRBJ1-5, with no clear D. V gave up 3 bases and J gave up 2 bases, with 11 bases separating them. The CDR3 runs to 15 residues. CDR3 bases: TGTGCCAGCAGTTTCGCAGGTCCCGGCAATCAGCCCCAGCATTTT. It is translated as CASSFAGPGNQPQHF.

Ten or more counts support this clonotype. J is TRBJ2-3 and V is TRBV9; D tentatively fits TRBD1 or TRBD2 (5 bases each). V lost 3 bases and J lost 2, with 13 bases in between. CDR1 is SGDLS, CDR2 YYNGEE, per germline. The CDR3 has 15 residues. The CDR3 here is CASSAPGRLTDTQYF. For the CDR3, the DNA is TGTGCCAGCAGCGCCCCGGGACGCCTCACAGATACGCAGTATTTT. The full variable domain, with the rest looked up from reference TRBV9 and TRBJ2-3, is DSGVTQTPKHLITATGQRVTLRCSPRSGDLSVYWYQQSLDQGLQFLIQYYNGEERAKGNILERFSAQQFPDLHSELNLSSLELGDSALYFCASSAPGRLTDTQYFGPGTRLTVL.

J is TRBJ2-5 and V is TRBV5-1; 7 positions match TRBD1. Per the germline V gene, CDR1 is SGHRS and CDR2 is YFSETQ. After removal of 7 bases from V and 4 bases from J, the junction contained 10 bases not matched to a gene. CDR3 length: 14 residues. CDR3 bases: TGCGCCAGCCGGGACAGTGGTAAAGTAGAGACCCAGTACTTC. This translates into CASRDSGKVETQYF.

This chain connects TRBV3-1 to TRBJ1-1; D not resolved. The V and J ends lost 2 bases and 3 bases respectively, with 13 bases between them. Germline assignment: CDR1 LGHDT and CDR2 YNNKEL (reference sequence). The CDR3 is 15 amino acids. The CDR3 bases are TGTGCCAGCAGCCAATCCGCTACCGGGTACACTGAAGCTTTCTTT. This encodes CASSQSATGYTEAFF.

The chain couples TRBV6-2 or TRBV6-3 to TRBJ1-2; D is unresolved. Germline V gene sequence: CDR1 MNHEY, CDR2 SVGEGT. Trimming took off 6 bases at V and 6 bases at J, with 14 bases between the two ends. The CDR3 is 13 residues long. CDR3 protein: CASSRPTGNGYTF. The CDR3 coding sequence is TGTGCCAGCAGCCGGCCCACGGGAAATGGCTACACCTTC.

The chain couples TRBV5-1 to TRBJ2-2, with D possibly TRBD2 on 6 matching bases. Looked up from germline, CDR1 is SGHRS and CDR2 is YFSETQ. V was clipped by 7 bases and J by 3 bases, with 16 bases between them. The CDR3 is 15 residues long. CDR3 bases: TGCGCCAGCGCCCGACTAGTTTCCGACACCGGGGAGCTGTTTTTT. As protein: CASARLVSDTGELFF.

This clonotype was detected a few times. The V gene is TRBV27, the J gene TRBJ2-5; D uncertain. V lost 5 bases and J 0 bases, leaving 13 bases between the germline ends. Germline CDR1 MNHEY, CDR2 SMNVEV (reference sequence). The CDR3 has 15 residues. CDR3 loop: CASSTADGNQETQYF. CDR3 DNA: TGTGCCAGCAGTACGGCGGACGGTAACCAAGAGACCCAGTACTTC.

This clonotype was detected a few times. The chain combines TRBV5-1 with TRBJ1-5, with a weak D call TRBD1 (5 bases). The V and J ends lost 2 bases and 3 bases respectively, with 9 bases between them. Germline V gene lookup returns CDR1 SGHRS and CDR2 YFSETQ. CDR3 size: 14 residues. As DNA, the CDR3 is TGCGCCAGCAGCTTCTTGGGGCTCAATCAGCCCCAGCATTTT. Translation: CASSFLGLNQPQHF.

At least ten counts were recorded for this clonotype. The V call is TRBV5-1, the J call TRBJ1-3; D is uncertain. V gave up 0 bases and J gave up 7 bases, with 11 bases separating them. The CDR3 runs 14 residues. CDR1 is SGHRS, CDR2 YFSETQ, per germline. CDR3: CASSLDGVGNTIYF. The CDR3 DNA sequence: TGCGCCAGCAGCTTGGATGGAGTGGGGAACACCATATATTTT.

J is TRBJ2-7 and V is TRBV7-2; D could derive from TRBD1 or TRBD2 (5 bases each). Germline assignment: CDR1 SGHTA and CDR2 FQGNSA. This CDR3 is built from 15 residues. CDR3 amino acids: CASSLGLGTNYAQYV. The CDR3 nucleotides read TGTGCCAGCAGCTTAGGCCTCGGGACCAACTACGCGCAGTACGTC.

This chain uses TRBV5-5 with TRBJ1-4; D is uncertain. The CDR3 runs 16 residues. CDR1 and CDR2 from the germline V gene are SGHKS and YYEKEE (reference sequence). Deletions cut 0 bases from V and 7 bases from J, with 16 bases between. DNA for the CDR3: TGTGCCAGCAGCTTGGCGTTTTCCGGGGATGGTGAAAAACTGTTTTTT. Protein: CASSLAFSGDGEKLFF.

The chain joins TRBV7-9 to TRBJ1-1; D is unclear. The CDR3 spans 11 residues. Germline values: CDR1 SEHNR, CDR2 FQNEAQ (reference sequence). Trimming removed 5 bases at V and 8 bases at J, with 9 bases between. CDR3 sequence (DNA): TGTGCCAGCAGCACCCGACCAGAAGCTTTCTTT. Protein sequence: CASSTRPEAFF.